The 19 T cell receptor beta chains reported below all come from one sample, sequenced in a study of shared clonotypes between healthy human individuals. The protocol was immunoSEQ multiplex PCR, while the TCRdb copy is restricted to in-frame clones and leaves out a portion. In the table there are about 2.5 million clones, around 93% of which are singletons. The sequenced material came from naive CD4+ T cells from PBMCs. Subset: CD45RA+ positively selected. Every receptor here comes from a young man in good health. Some clones in this sample may be carry-over from other donors' samples.

This rearrangement joins TRBV21-1 to TRBJ2-2; the table calls TRBD2, which could not be checked here. TRBV21-1 is classified as a pseudogene. This CDR3 comprises 18 residues. In DNA form, the CDR3 reads TGTGCCAGCAGCTGCCTCGGGACTAGCGGGAGCGGCACCGGGGAGCTGTTTTTT. Amino acids: CASSCLGTSGSGTGELFF.

The table lists this clone with a count of one. This chain joins TRBV4-3 and TRBJ2-3; unclear D gene. Germline V gene lookup returns CDR1 LGHNA and CDR2 YSLEER. This CDR3 is built from 15 residues. V lost 3 bases and J lost 6, with 16 bases in between. CDR3 sequence: CASSHGVNSVDTQYF. DNA of the CDR3: TGCGCCAGCAGCCATGGGGTGAATTCTGTGGATACGCAGTATTTT.

The V gene is TRBV4-1, the J gene TRBJ2-5, with a tentative D call TRBD1 (5 bases). The V gene's germline CDR1 is MGHRA and CDR2 YSYEKL. Trimming cost V 4 bases and J 2 bases, with 11 bases left between them. The CDR3 contains 14 residues. In DNA form, the CDR3 reads TGCGCCAGCAGCCGACAGTCAACTCAAGAGACCCAGTACTTC. Translation gives CASSRQSTQETQYF.

This clone showed up just once. The rearrangement links TRBV7-7 to TRBJ2-1, with 11 nucleotides matching TRBD2. There are 16 residues in the CDR3. Germline V gene sequence: CDR1 SSHAT, CDR2 FNYEAQ (reference sequence). With V trimmed by 3 bases and J by 7 bases, 8 bases remained unmatched. CDR3 sequence: CASSFDLLAGVNEQFF. The CDR3 nucleotides are TGTGCCAGCAGCTTTGATCTACTAGCGGGAGTGAATGAGCAGTTCTTC.

Concerning this clone: Other DNA sequences of this sample code for an identical CDR3. V gene TRBV10-1 combines with J gene TRBJ2-1; D not certain. The CDR3 has 12 residues. V was cut by 3 bases and J by 1 base, with 1 base left in between. Germline assignment: CDR1 WNHNN and CDR2 SYGVQD (reference sequence). CDR3 loop: CASSESYNEQFF. In DNA form, the CDR3 reads TGCGCCAGCAGTGAATCCTACAATGAGCAGTTCTTC.

The chain links TRBV5-5 to TRBJ1-2; weak D call: TRBD1 (5 bases). Deletions cut 0 bases from V and 5 bases from J, with 14 bases between. Germline V CDR1 and CDR2: SGHKS, YYEKEE (reference sequence). This CDR3 has 15 residues. The DNA of the CDR3 is TGTGCCAGCAGCTTGGTAGCAGGGACTATTTATGGCTACACCTTC. It codes for CASSLVAGTIYGYTF. The full variable domain, rest sourced from reference TRBV5-5 and TRBJ1-2, is DAGVTQSPTHLIKTRGQQVTLRCSPISGHKSVSWYQQVLGQGPQFIFQYYEKEERGRGNFPDRFSARQFPNYSSELNVNALLLGDSALYLCASSLVAGTIYGYTFGSGTRLTVV.

J is TRBJ2-1 and V is TRBV11-3; a possible D gene is TRBD1 (5 bases). Trimming cost V 1 base and J 10 bases, with 5 bases left between them. The CDR3 is 11 residues long. Germline CDR1 and CDR2: SGHNT and YENEEA. CDR3 DNA sequence: TGTGCCAGCAGCTTAGGGACAGAGCAGTTCTTC. Protein sequence: CASSLGTEQFF.

In its sample, this clone was seen once. The chain carries TRBV29-1 and TRBJ2-5, with 8 positions matching TRBD2. The germline CDR1 and CDR2 sequences are SQVTM and ANQGSEA. Germline trimming cut 2 bases from V and 7 bases from J; bases unmatched to any gene: 12. The CDR3 extends over 15 amino acids. This CDR3 is CSVESGRGPFGTQYF. CDR3 sequence (DNA): TGCAGCGTTGAATCCGGGAGGGGACCTTTTGGGACCCAGTACTTC. Together with reference TRBV29-1 and TRBJ2-5, the CDR3 gives the full variable domain: SAVISQKPSRDICQRGTSLTIQCQVDSQVTMMFWYRQQPGQSLTLIATANQGSEATYESGFVIDKFPISRPNLTFSTLTVSNMSPEDSSIYLCSVESGRGPFGTQYFGPGTRLLVL.

The V and J genes are TRBV18 and TRBJ2-1; D uncertain. Trimming left V 2 bases short and J 4 bases short, with 9 bases between. The CDR3 spans 14 residues. CDR1 and CDR2 (germline): KGHSH, LQKENI. CDR3 region: CASSPTVPYNEQFF. The CDR3 bases are TGTGCCAGCTCACCAACGGTCCCTTACAATGAGCAGTTCTTC. Looking up the rest from reference TRBV18 and TRBJ2-1 gives the full variable domain: NAGVMQNPRHLVRRRGQEARLRCSPMKGHSHVYWYRQLPEEGLKFMVYLQKENIIDESGMPKERFSAEFPKEGPSILRIQQVVRGDSAAYFCASSPTVPYNEQFFGPGTRLTVL.

This chain uses TRBV19 with TRBJ2-5; 8 bases are shared with TRBD1. The CDR3 is made up of 15 amino acids. J was trimmed by 4 bases and V by 4 bases; bases with no gene match: 8. Per the germline V gene, CDR1 is LNHDA and CDR2 is SQIVND (reference sequence). Here the CDR3 DNA reads TGTGCCAGTAGTACGGGCCCCGACAGGGGAGAGACCCAGTACTTC. Its protein is CASSTGPDRGETQYF.

Worth noting for this clone: Other DNA sequences in the same sample also yield this CDR3. The CDR3 is CAIRGGTGNTEAFF. In nucleotides, the CDR3 is TGTGCCATCAGGGGGGGGACTGGGAACACTGAAGCTTTCTTT. This rearrangement joins TRBV10-3 to TRBJ1-1, with a weak D call TRBD1 (5 bases). V was shortened by 6 bases and J by 1 base, with 12 bases between the two germline ends. There are 14 residues in the CDR3. The germline V gene encodes CDR1 ENHRY and CDR2 SYGVKD.

In its sample, this clone was seen once. The DNA for the CDR3 is TGTGCCAGCAGCTTAGCGGGACAGCCAGGACAGTTCTTC. Translation: CASSLAGQPGQFF. The gene calls are TRBV7-9 and TRBJ2-1; 7 nucleotides match TRBD1. This CDR3 has 13 amino acids. The germline V gene has CDR1 SEHNR and CDR2 FQNEAQ (reference sequence). V shed 0 bases and J 13 bases; nucleotides not matched to a gene: 6.

The chain uses TRBV9 and TRBJ2-1, with 10 nucleotides matching TRBD2. CDR3 size: 16 residues. Germline lookup yields CDR1 SGDLS and CDR2 YYNGEE. With V trimmed by 4 bases and J by 9 bases, 13 bases remained unmatched. The CDR3 here is CASSLCSSGSFCEQFF. CDR3 coding DNA: TGTGCCAGCAGCCTCTGTTCTAGCGGGAGTTTTTGTGAGCAGTTCTTC.

The chain combines TRBV19 with TRBJ2-7; 8 bases are a match to TRBD1. The V gene's germline CDR1 is LNHDA and CDR2 SQIVND (reference sequence). The CDR3 contains 13 residues. Trimming at V came to 5 bases and at J to 4 bases, leaving 4 bases not matched to a gene. CDR3 in amino acids: CASSPTGGYEQYF. CDR3 in DNA: TGTGCCAGTAGTCCCACAGGGGGGTACGAGCAGTACTTC.

V and J are TRBV2 and TRBJ2-1; TRBD1 matches 9 bases. After removal of 4 bases from V and 1 base from J, the junction contained 5 bases not matched to a gene. This CDR3 region has 16 residues. Germline V gene sequence: CDR1 SNHLY, CDR2 FYNNEI. CDR3 protein: CASSGDRVRSYNEQFF. The DNA of the CDR3 is TGTGCCAGCAGTGGGGACAGGGTTCGTTCCTACAATGAGCAGTTCTTC.

This clone has only a few counts. The J gene is TRBJ1-1, the V gene TRBV21-1; TRBD1 is the table's D call and was not checked against the DNA. TRBV21-1 is flagged as a pseudogene. The CDR3 consists of 10 residues. CDR3 DNA sequence: TGTGCCAGCGCACAGGGGTGGGCTTTCTTT. The encoded protein is CASAQGWAFF.

The V and J genes are TRBV6-5 and TRBJ1-1; D remains unclear. CDR1 is MNHEY, CDR2 SVGAGI, per germline. This CDR3 spans 13 amino acids. V was cut by 5 bases and J by 3 bases, with 10 bases left in between. The CDR3 is CASSGPGYTEAFF. DNA of the CDR3: TGTGCCAGCAGTGGGCCTGGGTACACTGAAGCTTTCTTT.

This chain connects TRBV11-2 to TRBJ2-3; 7 nucleotides agree with TRBD2. Germline loops: CDR1 SGHAT, CDR2 FQNNGV. CDR3 length: 16 amino acids. V was clipped by 5 bases and J by 5 bases; unmatched bases: 13. The CDR3 DNA reads TGTGCCAGCAGCACCTACGGCGGCAGGGAGGGAGATACGCAGTATTTT. This translates into CASSTYGGREGDTQYF.

V and J are TRBV27 and TRBJ2-7; no clear D gene. V gave up 2 bases and J gave up 1 base, with 15 bases separating them. CDR1 and CDR2 from the germline V gene are MNHEY and SMNVEV (reference sequence). The CDR3 sequence is 16 residues long. The chain's CDR3 is CASSLGPSGASYEQYF. The CDR3 DNA is TGTGCCAGCAGTTTAGGTCCATCCGGCGCGTCCTACGAGCAGTACTTC.